What follows are 24 T cell receptor beta chains derived from one specimen sequenced in a study of identical twins. One entry per CDR3 protein, called by TCRdb with MiXCR from the 5' RACE reads. Of about 920,000 distinct CDR3 sequences listed, 9% to 15% were seen once; the top ten hold around 1.5%. These same records also appear under a second study, on yellow fever vaccine responses in identical twins.

Sequencing used PBMCs. The origin of the receptors is a woman under 30 in good health.

The V and J genes are TRBV11-2 and TRBJ2-5; D perhaps matches TRBD1 (6 bases). The CDR3 has 14 residues. Germline V gives CDR1 SGHAT, CDR2 FQNNGV. With 5 bases removed from V and 2 bases from J, the gap between germline ends came to 12 bases. In nucleotides, the CDR3 is TGTGCCAGCAGCCAGTGGGACAAACAAGAGACCCAGTACTTC. Its protein is CASSQWDKQETQYF. Using reference TRBV11-2 and TRBJ2-5 for the parts outside the CDR3, the full variable domain is EAGVAQSPRYKIIEKRQSVAFWCNPISGHATLYWYQQILGQGPKLLIQFQNNGVVDDSQLPKDRFSAERLKGVDSTLKIQPAKLEDSAVYLCASSQWDKQETQYFGPGTRLLVL.

The rearrangement links TRBV24-1 to TRBJ2-3; 9 positions match TRBD1. The CDR3 covers 17 residues. Germline trimming cut 2 bases from V and 1 base from J; bases unmatched to any gene: 6. From germline, CDR1 is KGHDR and CDR2 SFDVKD. Here the CDR3 reads CATSDYWTGEGTDTQYF. The CDR3 DNA reads as TGTGCCACCAGTGATTATTGGACAGGGGAGGGCACAGATACGCAGTATTTT.

The CDR3 DNA reads TGCAGTGCTTCAGGGGTATCCTTATACGAGCAGTACTTC. It codes for CSASGVSLYEQYF. The rearrangement links TRBV20-1 to TRBJ2-7; tentatively, D is TRBD1 (6 bases). Deletions cut 5 bases from V and 4 bases from J, with 15 bases between. Germline V lookup: CDR1 DFQATT, CDR2 SNEGSKA (reference sequence). The length of the CDR3 is 13 residues.

The genes are TRBV7-6 and TRBJ2-2; 15 bases map to TRBD2. The length of the CDR3 is 18 residues. Unmatched junction bases numbered 9, after V lost 1 base and J lost 9 bases. Germline CDR1 SGHVS, CDR2 FNYEAQ. The CDR3 reads CASSLVAGTSGGSRELFF. The CDR3 coding sequence is TGTGCCAGCAGCTTAGTCGCCGGGACTAGCGGGGGGAGCAGGGAGCTGTTTTTT.

V and J are TRBV7-8 and TRBJ2-1, with D possibly matching TRBD2 (5 bases). The germline gives CDR1 SGHVS, CDR2 FQNEAQ. V was clipped by 3 bases and J by 10 bases, with 19 bases between them. CDR3 size: 15 residues. CDR3 in amino acids: CASSFEGNRGQEQFF. The CDR3 region has the DNA TGTGCCAGCAGCTTCGAGGGAAATCGAGGTCAGGAGCAGTTCTTC. The full variable domain, completed using reference TRBV7-8 and TRBJ2-1, is GAGVSQSPRYKVAKRGQDVALRCDPISGHVSLFWYQQALGQGPEFLTYFQNEAQLDKSGLPSDRFFAERPEGSVSTLKIQRTQQEDSAVYLCASSFEGNRGQEQFFGPGTRLTVL.

This clonotype showed up many times. The chain has TRBV6-1 and TRBJ1-1, with D unclear. Germline lookup yields CDR1 MNHNS and CDR2 SASEGT. V lost 3 bases, J lost 1 base, and 9 bases lay in between. There are 14 residues in the CDR3. The CDR3 loop reads CASSERQWNTEAFF. CDR3 sequence (DNA): TGTGCCAGCAGTGAGCGGCAGTGGAACACTGAAGCTTTCTTT.

This clonotype was recorded a few times. This chain links TRBV4-2 with TRBJ2-3, with TRBD2 as a possible D gene (5 bases). Germline CDR1 is LGHNA and CDR2 is YNFKEQ. Trimming removed 2 bases from V and 2 bases from J, with 14 bases in between. The CDR3 consists of 16 residues. The CDR3 region has the DNA TGTGCCAGCAGCCAACAGGACTGGACCATCACAGATACGCAGTATTTT. Translating it yields CASSQQDWTITDTQYF.

This clonotype turned up a few times. V gene TRBV7-2 combines with J gene TRBJ2-3, with D perhaps TRBD2 (6 bases). The germline gives CDR1 SGHTA, CDR2 FQGNSA. CDR3 length equals 15 residues. Trimming left V 1 base short and J 6 bases short, with 14 bases between. This CDR3 reads CASSLVSGVLDTQYF. The CDR3 DNA sequence: TGTGCCAGCAGCTTAGTATCGGGGGTCTTGGATACGCAGTATTTT.

The CDR3 coding sequence is TGCGCCAGCAGCTTCAGGACTAGCGGGAACACCGGGGAGCTGTTTTTT. Translating it yields CASSFRTSGNTGELFF. V is TRBV5-1 and J is TRBJ2-2; 10 nucleotides agree with TRBD2. The V and J ends lost 2 bases and 1 base, in that order; junction bases with no gene match: 2. The germline gives CDR1 SGHRS, CDR2 YFSETQ. The CDR3 runs to 16 residues.

This clonotype was seen repeatedly, ten times or more. The J gene is TRBJ2-7, the V gene TRBV28; D gene uncertain. CDR3 length: 14 residues. The ends were cut back, 4 bases at V and 0 bases at J, with 10 bases in the middle. Germline assignment: CDR1 MDHEN and CDR2 SYDVKM. This chain's CDR3 is CASSWGPSSYEQYV. CDR3 nucleotides: TGTGCCAGCAGTTGGGGTCCTAGCTCCTACGAGCAGTACGTC.

The V and J genes are TRBV5-6 and TRBJ2-4; D is undetermined. Trimming took off 3 bases at V and 3 bases at J, with 1 base between the two ends. The germline CDR1 and CDR2 sequences are SGHDT and YYEEEE. The CDR3 spans 11 residues. The chain's CDR3 is CASSYKNIQYF. CDR3 in DNA: TGTGCCAGCAGCTACAAAAACATTCAGTACTTC.

This clonotype was seen ten or more times. V and J are TRBV9 and TRBJ2-3, with TRBD2 matching over 9 bases. The CDR3 has 18 residues. The junction had 13 bases not matched to a gene; V was cut back by 3 bases and J by 2 bases. CDR1 and CDR2 (germline): SGDLS, YYNGEE. This chain's CDR3 is CASSARFGSGRNTDTQYF. CDR3 nucleotides: TGTGCCAGCAGCGCCCGCTTTGGTAGCGGGAGAAACACAGATACGCAGTATTTT.

This clonotype was seen only a few times. The chain has TRBV20-1 and TRBJ2-1; TRBD2 matches at 15 bases. CDR3 length: 16 amino acids. Germline V gene sequence: CDR1 DFQATT, CDR2 SNEGSKA (reference sequence). V was pared by 0 bases and J by 15 bases, with 12 bases of the junction left unmatched. The CDR3 sequence is CSARDHGLAGGPAVFF. CDR3 coding DNA: TGCAGTGCTAGAGACCACGGACTAGCGGGAGGGCCTGCGGTGTTCTTC.

This chain links TRBV6-5 with TRBJ1-1; D is unresolved. This CDR3 comprises 15 residues. Trimming left V 0 bases short and J 7 bases short, with 15 bases between. CDR1 is MNHEY, CDR2 SVGAGI, per germline. The chain's CDR3 is CASSYSGGQNHEAFF. The CDR3 region has the DNA TGTGCCAGCAGTTACTCAGGAGGGCAGAACCATGAAGCTTTCTTT.

This clonotype was picked up a small number of times. CDR3 nucleotides: TGCAGTGCTAGCCCGGCGGCGGGGGGGAACAATGAGCAGTTCTTC. Its translation: CSASPAAGGNNEQFF. The rearrangement joins TRBV20-1 to TRBJ2-1; 9 nucleotides line up with TRBD2. The germline V gene encodes CDR1 DFQATT and CDR2 SNEGSKA (reference sequence). The CDR3 loop spans 15 amino acids. Trimming at V came to 3 bases and at J to 5 bases, leaving 8 bases not matched to a gene.

The chain has TRBV7-9 and TRBJ2-5; D remains unclear. Germline lookup yields CDR1 SEHNR and CDR2 FQNEAQ (reference sequence). This CDR3 is 14 amino acids long. V was pared by 1 base and J by 5 bases, with 11 bases between. This CDR3 reads CASSLVLMPETQYF. CDR3 bases: TGTGCCAGCAGCTTAGTACTGATGCCCGAGACCCAGTACTTC.

CDR3 loop: CASSLEGQGTTGELFF. As DNA, the CDR3 is TGTGCCAGCAGCTTAGAAGGACAGGGGACGACCGGGGAGCTGTTTTTT. The gene calls are TRBV11-2 and TRBJ2-2; TRBD1 agrees at 9 bases. In germline, CDR1 is SGHAT, CDR2 FQNNGV. The CDR3 sequence is 16 residues long. V shed 0 bases and J 5 bases; nucleotides not matched to a gene: 4.

The DNA of the CDR3 is TGCAGTGCTAGAACCCCGGCTAGCGGGAGCGAGGAGACCCAGTACTTC. Protein product: CSARTPASGSEETQYF. This rearrangement joins TRBV20-1 to TRBJ2-5; 10 bases line up with TRBD2. Germline CDR1 DFQATT, CDR2 SNEGSKA (reference sequence). The trim removed 2 bases at V and 5 bases at J, leaving 11 bases unmatched. CDR3 length equals 16 residues.

This sequence joins TRBV4-1 and TRBJ1-6; tentatively, D is TRBD1 (5 bases). Germline V gene lookup returns CDR1 MGHRA and CDR2 YSYEKL. V was cut by 1 base and J by 6 bases, with 13 bases left in between. CDR3 size: 16 residues. The CDR3 DNA reads TGCGCCAGCAGCCAAGTAGCCGACAGTTTTAATTCACCCCTCCACTTT. This translates into CASSQVADSFNSPLHF.

The table lists this clonotype with a few counts. The V gene is TRBV24-1, the J gene TRBJ2-5; 8 positions agree with TRBD1. The CDR3 consists of 15 residues. Looked up from germline, CDR1 is KGHDR and CDR2 is SFDVKD. The J segment lost 5 bases and the V segment lost 4 bases, leaving 8 bases of the junction unmatched. CDR3 nucleotide sequence: TGTGCCACCAGTGACCTCCCAGGGGGCTACGAGACCCAGTACTTC. Protein: CATSDLPGGYETQYF.

The V gene is TRBV4-1, the J gene TRBJ2-1; the D is unclear. Trimming pared 4 bases from V and 5 bases from J, leaving 15 bases between. The CDR3 is 15 residues long. Germline V CDR1 and CDR2: MGHRA, YSYEKL. The CDR3 sequence is CASSRPPQRNNEQFF. In nucleotides, the CDR3 is TGCGCCAGCAGCCGGCCCCCGCAGAGAAACAATGAGCAGTTCTTC.

This clonotype came up a few times. The J gene is TRBJ2-1, the V gene TRBV12-3 or TRBV12-4, with 8 bases that match TRBD2. The V gene end was trimmed by 6 bases and the J gene end by 7 bases; junction bases not matched to a gene: 14. The CDR3 is made up of 16 amino acids. The DNA for the CDR3 is TGTGCCAGCAGCCCGCTAATTAGCGGGATGAATAATGAGCAGTTCTTC. Translated: CASSPLISGMNNEQFF.

V and J are TRBV9 and TRBJ2-2, with D hard to call. CDR3 length: 13 residues. V dropped 4 bases and J dropped 6 bases, with 10 bases sitting between them. Germline lookup yields CDR1 SGDLS and CDR2 YYNGEE. CDR3 in amino acids: CASSSGPPGELFF. The CDR3 DNA sequence: TGTGCCAGCAGCTCCGGTCCTCCCGGGGAGCTGTTTTTT. Complete variable domain (other parts from reference TRBV9 and TRBJ2-2): DSGVTQTPKHLITATGQRVTLRCSPRSGDLSVYWYQQSLDQGLQFLIQYYNGEERAKGNILERFSAQQFPDLHSELNLSSLELGDSALYFCASSSGPPGELFFGEGSRLTVL.

V is TRBV23-1 and J is TRBJ2-3, with TRBD2 matching over 7 bases. TRBV23-1 is designated an ORF whose function remains uncertain. The CDR3 is 17 amino acids. The V and J ends lost 3 bases and 0 bases, in that order; junction bases with no gene match: 9. The chain's CDR3 is CASSHRPLAASTDTQYF. CDR3 sequence (DNA): TGCGCCAGCAGTCACAGACCTCTAGCGGCTAGCACAGATACGCAGTATTTT.